Sequencing of this T cell receptor (beta chain) was carried out in a study of graft-versus-host responses after intestinal transplantation. Study-wide findings and caveats: Subjects displaying graft-donor T cell macrochimerism possessed elevated graft-versus-host to host-versus-graft clonal ratios inside allografts. Detection of GvH clones occurred in recipient marrow, and some had their first appearance in ileum or blood.

Points on this clone: Antigen specificity is unknown.

Clones were read by immunoSEQ multiplex PCR, and TCRdb kept only the in-frame ones, dropping some. This sample has more than 65,000 clones, with approximately 90% found just once. Deletions cut 0 bases from V and 0 bases from J, with 8 bases between. The CDR3 spans 15 residues. In germline, CDR1 is SGHNT, CDR2 YYREEE (reference sequence). The input for sequencing was unstimulated CD8+ T cells sorted from spleen or lymph node cells, taken before transplant. The TCR was taken from a human donor who was the organ donor for an intestinal transplant. V is TRBV5-4 and J is TRBJ2-3; a weak D match, TRBD1 (6 bases). DNA of the CDR3: TGTGCCAGCAGCTTGGGGCAGGGGAGCACAGATACGCAGTATTTT. Translated: CASSLGQGSTDTQYF.